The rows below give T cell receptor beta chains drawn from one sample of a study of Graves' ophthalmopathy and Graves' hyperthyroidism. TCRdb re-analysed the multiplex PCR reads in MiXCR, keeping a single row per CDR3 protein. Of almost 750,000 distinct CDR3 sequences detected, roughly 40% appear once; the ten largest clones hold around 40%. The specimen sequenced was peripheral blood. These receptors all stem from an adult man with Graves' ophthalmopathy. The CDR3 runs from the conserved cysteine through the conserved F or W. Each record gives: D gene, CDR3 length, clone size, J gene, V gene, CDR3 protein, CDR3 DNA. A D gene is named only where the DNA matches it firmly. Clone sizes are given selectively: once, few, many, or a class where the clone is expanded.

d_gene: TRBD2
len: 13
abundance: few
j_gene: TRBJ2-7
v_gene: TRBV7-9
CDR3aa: CASSRREPNEQYF
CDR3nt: TGTGCCAGCAGCCGGCGGGAGCCCAACGAGCAGTACTTC

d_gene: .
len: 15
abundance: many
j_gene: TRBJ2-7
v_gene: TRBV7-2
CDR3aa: CASSLGRSRNYEQYF
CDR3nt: TGTGCCAGCAGCTTAGGTCGGTCGCGTAACTACGAGCAGTACTTC

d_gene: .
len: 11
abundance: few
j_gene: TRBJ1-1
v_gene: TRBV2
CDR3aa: CAIISGTRAFF
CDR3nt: TGTGCCATTATCTCCGGGACAAGAGCTTTCTTT

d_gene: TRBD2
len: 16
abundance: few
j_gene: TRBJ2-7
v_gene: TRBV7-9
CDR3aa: CASSPRTSSVMYEQYF
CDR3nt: TGTGCCAGCAGCCCAAGGACTAGCTCCGTGATGTACGAGCAGTACTTC

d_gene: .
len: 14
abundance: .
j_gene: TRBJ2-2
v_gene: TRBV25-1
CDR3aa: CASSAMGGTGELFF
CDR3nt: TGTGCCAGCAGTGCTATGGGGGGCACCGGGGAGCTGTTTTTT

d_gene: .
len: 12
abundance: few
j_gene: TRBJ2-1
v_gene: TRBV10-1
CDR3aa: CASSESAVGQFF
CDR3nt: TGCGCCAGCAGTGAGTCTGCGGTTGGGCAGTTCTTC

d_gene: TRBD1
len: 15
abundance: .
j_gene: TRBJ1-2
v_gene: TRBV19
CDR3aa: CASSTPGTANYGYTF
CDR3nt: TGTGCCAGTAGTACCCCTGGGACAGCTAACTATGGCTACACCTTC

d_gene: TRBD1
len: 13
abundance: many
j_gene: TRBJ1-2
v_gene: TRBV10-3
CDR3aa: CAISEIGGDGYTF
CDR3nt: TGTGCCATCAGTGAGATAGGGGGCGATGGCTACACCTTC

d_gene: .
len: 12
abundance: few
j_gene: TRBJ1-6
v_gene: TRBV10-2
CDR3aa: CASSGSESPLHF
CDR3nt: TGCGCCAGCAGTGGCAGTGAATCACCCCTCCACTTT

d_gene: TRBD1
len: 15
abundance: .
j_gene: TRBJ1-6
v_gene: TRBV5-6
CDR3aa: CASSLGTGGDYPLHF
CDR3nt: TGTGCCAGCAGCTTGGGGACAGGGGGCGATTATCCCCTCCACTTT

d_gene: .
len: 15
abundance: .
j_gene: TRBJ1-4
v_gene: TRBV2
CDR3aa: CASRRLAGGNEKLFF
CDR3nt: TGTGCCAGCAGACGCCTAGCGGGAGGGAATGAAAAACTGTTTTTT

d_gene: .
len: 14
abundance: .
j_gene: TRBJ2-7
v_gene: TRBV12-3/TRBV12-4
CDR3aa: CASSLFPGLGEQYF
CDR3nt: TGTGCCAGCAGTTTATTTCCAGGCTTGGGTGAGCAGTACTTC

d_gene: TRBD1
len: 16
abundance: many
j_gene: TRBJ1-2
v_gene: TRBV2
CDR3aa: CASITGGEAIWGGYTF
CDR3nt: TGTGCCAGCATCACAGGGGGCGAGGCCATATGGGGTGGCTACACCTTC

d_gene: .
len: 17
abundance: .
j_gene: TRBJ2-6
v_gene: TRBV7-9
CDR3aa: CASSTSRRISGANVLTF
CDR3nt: TGTGCCAGCAGCACCTCACGGCGAATATCTGGGGCCAACGTCCTGACTTTC

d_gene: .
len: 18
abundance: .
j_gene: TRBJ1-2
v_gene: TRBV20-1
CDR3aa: CSAPGSHIRAPVGYGYTF
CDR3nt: TGCAGTGCCCCCGGGAGCCACATCCGGGCCCCCGTTGGCTATGGCTACACCTTC

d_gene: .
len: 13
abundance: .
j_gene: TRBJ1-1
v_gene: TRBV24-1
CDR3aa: CASSFGGQTEAFF
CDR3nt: TGTGCCAGCAGTTTCGGAGGGCAGACTGAAGCTTTCTTT

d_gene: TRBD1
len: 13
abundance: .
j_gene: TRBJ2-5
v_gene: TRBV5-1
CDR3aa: CASSLLTGETQDF
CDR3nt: TGCGCCAGCAGCTTGTTAACAGGGGAGACCCAGGACTTC

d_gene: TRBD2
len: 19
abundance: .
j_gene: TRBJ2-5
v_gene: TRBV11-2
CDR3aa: CASSPRPTSGGVSQETQYF
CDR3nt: TGTGCCAGCAGCCCACGACCTACTAGCGGGGGGGTATCCCAAGAGACCCAGTACTTC

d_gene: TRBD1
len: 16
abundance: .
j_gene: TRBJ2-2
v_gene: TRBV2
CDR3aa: CASSPWTGVDTGELFF
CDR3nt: TGTGCCAGCAGCCCTTGGACAGGGGTAGACACCGGGGAGCTGTTTTTT

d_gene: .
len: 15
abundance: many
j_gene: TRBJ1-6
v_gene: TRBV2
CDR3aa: CASSVAVSHNSPLHF
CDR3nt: TGTGCCAGCAGTGTGGCAGTTTCACATAATTCACCCCTCCACTTT

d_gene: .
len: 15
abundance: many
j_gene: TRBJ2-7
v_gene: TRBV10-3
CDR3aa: CAISDTNMDSGEQYF
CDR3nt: TGTGCCATCAGTGACACGAATATGGACAGTGGCGAGCAGTACTTC

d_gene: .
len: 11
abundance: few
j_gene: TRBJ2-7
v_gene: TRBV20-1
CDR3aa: CSASPAYEQYF
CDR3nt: TGCAGTGCTAGTCCAGCCTACGAGCAGTACTTC

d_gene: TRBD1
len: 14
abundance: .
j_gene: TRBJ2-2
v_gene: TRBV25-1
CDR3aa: CASRLTGDGEELFF
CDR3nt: TGCGCCAGCAGACTCACAGGGGACGGCGAGGAGCTGTTTTTT

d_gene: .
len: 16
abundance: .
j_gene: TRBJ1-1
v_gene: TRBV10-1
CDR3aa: CASSESAGTEDTEAFF
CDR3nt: TGCGCCAGCAGTGAGTCTGCCGGGACTGAGGACACTGAAGCTTTCTTT

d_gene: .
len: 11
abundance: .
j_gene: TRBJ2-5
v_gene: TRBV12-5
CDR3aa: CASSSPGNQYF
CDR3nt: TGTGCCAGCAGTTCCCCCGGGAATCAGTACTTC

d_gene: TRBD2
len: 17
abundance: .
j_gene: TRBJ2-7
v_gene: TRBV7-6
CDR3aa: CASSFATSGREDHEQYF
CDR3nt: TGTGCCAGCAGCTTCGCCACTAGCGGGAGGGAGGATCACGAGCAGTACTTC

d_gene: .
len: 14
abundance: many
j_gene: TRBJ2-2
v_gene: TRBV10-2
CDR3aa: CASSESKSRGELFF
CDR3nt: TGCGCCAGCAGTGAATCGAAATCTCGCGGGGAGCTGTTTTTT

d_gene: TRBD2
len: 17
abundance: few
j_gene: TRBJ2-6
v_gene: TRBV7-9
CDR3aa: CASSQEAGGLGANVLTF
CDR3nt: TGTGCCAGCAGCCAGGAGGCGGGGGGGCTAGGGGCCAACGTCCTGACTTTC

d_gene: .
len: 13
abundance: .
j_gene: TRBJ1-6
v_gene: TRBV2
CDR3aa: CASTPTANSPLHF
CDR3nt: TGTGCCAGCACTCCTACGGCCAATTCACCCCTCCACTTT

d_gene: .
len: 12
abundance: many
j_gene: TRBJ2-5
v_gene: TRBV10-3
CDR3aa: CASSEQQETQYF
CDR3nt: TGTGCCAGCAGTGAACAGCAAGAGACCCAGTACTTC

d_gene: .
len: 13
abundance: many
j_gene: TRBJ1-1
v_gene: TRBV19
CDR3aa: CATSLQTNTEAFF
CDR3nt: TGTGCCACTTCGCTACAAACGAACACTGAAGCTTTCTTT

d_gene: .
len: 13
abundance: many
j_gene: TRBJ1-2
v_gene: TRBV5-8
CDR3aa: CASSLNRNYGYTF
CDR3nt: TGTGCCAGCAGCTTAAACCGAAACTATGGCTACACCTTC

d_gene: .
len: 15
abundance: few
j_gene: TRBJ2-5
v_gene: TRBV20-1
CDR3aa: CSARDIAEGTETQYF
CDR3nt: TGCAGTGCTAGAGATATAGCGGAAGGGACAGAGACCCAGTACTTC

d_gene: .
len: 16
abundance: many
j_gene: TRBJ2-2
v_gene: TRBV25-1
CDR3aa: CASSEARGANTGELFF
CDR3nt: TGTGCCAGCAGTGAAGCCAGGGGAGCGAACACCGGGGAGCTGTTTTTT

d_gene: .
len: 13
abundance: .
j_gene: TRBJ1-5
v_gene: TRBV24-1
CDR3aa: CASSSLSVQPQHF
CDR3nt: TGTGCCAGCAGTTCCCTTTCGGTTCAGCCCCAGCATTTT

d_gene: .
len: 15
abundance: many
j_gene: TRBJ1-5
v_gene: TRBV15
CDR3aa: CATSRARLVNQPQHF
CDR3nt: TGTGCCACCAGCAGAGCCAGGCTGGTCAATCAGCCCCAGCATTTT

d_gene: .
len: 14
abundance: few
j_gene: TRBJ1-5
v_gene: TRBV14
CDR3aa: CASSWQPDYQPQHF
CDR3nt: TGTGCCAGCAGCTGGCAACCTGATTATCAGCCCCAGCATTTT

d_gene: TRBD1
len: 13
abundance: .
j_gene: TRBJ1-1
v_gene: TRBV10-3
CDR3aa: CAISKTGPTEAFF
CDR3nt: TGTGCCATCAGCAAGACAGGGCCCACTGAAGCTTTCTTT

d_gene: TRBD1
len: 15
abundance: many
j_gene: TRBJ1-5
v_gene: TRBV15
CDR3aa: CATSRSQGAPQPQHF
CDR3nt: TGTGCCACCAGCAGATCACAGGGGGCACCCCAGCCCCAGCATTTT

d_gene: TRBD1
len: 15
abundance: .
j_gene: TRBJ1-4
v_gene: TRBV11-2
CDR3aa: CASRGDRSTNEKLFF
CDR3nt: TGTGCCAGCAGAGGGGACAGATCAACTAATGAAAAACTGTTTTTT

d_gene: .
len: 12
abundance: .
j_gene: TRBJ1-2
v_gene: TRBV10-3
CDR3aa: CASSWQGTGYTF
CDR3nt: TGTGCCAGCAGTTGGCAGGGGACTGGCTACACCTTC